These T cell receptor beta chains were read from a single sample in a study of blood T cell repertoires in COVID-19. Data came from immunoSEQ multiplex PCR; TCRdb stores just in-frame clones and leaves some out. The top ten clones hold 0.8% to 1% of a sample with 250,000 to 300,000 clones, over 75% of them seen once. Sequencing was done on a sample of PBMCs or T cells enriched from blood (not recorded which). Receptors originate from a young woman who had recovered from COVID-19. The CDR3 runs from the conserved cysteine through the conserved F or W. D genes are given only for firm matches. Not all rows give a size; the values are once, few, many and, for expanded clones, a class.

V,D,J,size,DNA,CDR3
TRBV9,-,TRBJ1-2,few,TGTGCCAGCATTGGGGACTGGGGAGGCTACACCTTC,CASIGDWGGYTF
TRBV2,TRBD1,TRBJ2-3,once,TGTGCCAGCAGCCGGGACAGGGGTACAGATACGCAGTATTTT,CASSRDRGTDTQYF
TRBV11-3,-,TRBJ2-1,few,TGTGCCAGCAGCTTACACACTCCGGGAGAAGCCTACAATGAGCAGTTCTTC,CASSLHTPGEAYNEQFF
TRBV10-3,-,TRBJ1-1,-,TGTGCCACCCGACAGGAGAACACTGAAGCTTTCTTT,CATRQENTEAFF
TRBV6-5,TRBD2,TRBJ2-7,-,TGTGCCAGCCGTCTCGGACGGGGGGTCTCCTACGAGCAGTACTTC,CASRLGRGVSYEQYF
TRBV11-3,-,TRBJ2-2,-,TGTGCCAGCAGCTTAACTGTCGCCGGGGAGCTGTTTTTT,CASSLTVAGELFF
TRBV5-4,TRBD2,TRBJ2-1,-,TGTGCCAGCAGCTTGGGTAGCGGGAGGGCCAATGAGCAGTTCTTC,CASSLGSGRANEQFF
TRBV7-9,-,TRBJ1-2,-,TGTGCCAGCAGCTTACCGGGGAACTATGGCTACACCTTC,CASSLPGNYGYTF
TRBV28,TRBD2,TRBJ2-7,-,TGTGCCAGCAGTTACCAAGGGAGGGTAGGGACTGGCTACGAGCAGTACTTC,CASSYQGRVGTGYEQYF
TRBV21-1,-,TRBJ1-2,-,TGTGCCAGCACTAAGACAGGGGGGGGTTACTATGGCTACACCTTC,CASTKTGGGYYGYTF
TRBV27,TRBD1,TRBJ1-2,-,TGTGCCAGCAGCATGACAGGGGGCGCGTATGGCTACACCTTC,CASSMTGGAYGYTF
TRBV11-1,-,TRBJ1-4,few,TGTGCCAGCGGACTAACTAATGAAAAACTGTTTTTT,CASGLTNEKLFF
TRBV7-9,-,TRBJ1-2,-,TGTGCCAGCAGCCCACAGGGTTCGAAGGGGGATGGCTACACCTTC,CASSPQGSKGDGYTF
TRBV12-3/TRBV12-4,-,TRBJ1-1,-,TGTGCCAGCAGTTTTTTCTCCACTGAAGCTTTCTTT,CASSFFSTEAFF
TRBV18,TRBD1,TRBJ2-7,-,TGTGCCAGCTCACCCCTATCCCGGGACAGGGGCGACGAGCAGTACTTC,CASSPLSRDRGDEQYF
TRBV7-6,TRBD2,TRBJ2-3,-,TGTGCCAGCAGCTTAGAGGCTAGCGGGGCGACAGATACGCAGTATTTT,CASSLEASGATDTQYF
TRBV19,TRBD1,TRBJ1-2,-,TGTGCCAGTAGTCACGGGACAGGATCCCACTATGGCTACACCTTC,CASSHGTGSHYGYTF
TRBV5-6,-,TRBJ1-2,-,TGTGCCAGCAGCTTGTCAGGGGCTGGGGGCTACACCTTC,CASSLSGAGGYTF
TRBV3-1/TRBV3-2,-,TRBJ2-7,-,TGTGCCAGCAGCCTTTCCGGGGGTCGGTCCTACGAGCAGTACTTC,CASSLSGGRSYEQYF
TRBV7-3,-,TRBJ2-1,-,TGTGCCAGCAGCTTGGCTCCCGGGAGTCACAATGAGCAGTTCTTC,CASSLAPGSHNEQFF
TRBV10-3,-,TRBJ2-1,few,TGTGCCACCCAGGCCGGGCCGGGGGATATGGACAATGAGCAGTTCTTC,CATQAGPGDMDNEQFF
TRBV27,-,TRBJ2-7,few,TGTGCCAGCAGTTTATCGAGCCGGAGCGAGCAGTACTTC,CASSLSSRSEQYF
TRBV28,-,TRBJ2-7,-,TGTGCCAGCAGTTTCCACCCGGGAATCCCCGGCGAGCAGTACTTC,CASSFHPGIPGEQYF
TRBV5-1,TRBD1,TRBJ2-2,-,TGCGCCAGCAGCTTGGTAAAGGGGGCGCATCCGTCGAACACCGGGGAGCTGTTTTTT,CASSLVKGAHPSNTGELFF
TRBV6-5,TRBD1,TRBJ2-1,once,TGTGCCAGCAGTCCCGGGACAGATCCCTACAATGAGCAGTTCTTC,CASSPGTDPYNEQFF
TRBV27,-,TRBJ1-5,once,TGTGCCAGCAGTTTAACACAGATCAATCAGCCCCAGCATTTT,CASSLTQINQPQHF
TRBV5-1,-,TRBJ2-7,-,TGCGCCAGCAGCCCGATAGCGGGACAGAGGTCCTACGAGCAGTACTTC,CASSPIAGQRSYEQYF